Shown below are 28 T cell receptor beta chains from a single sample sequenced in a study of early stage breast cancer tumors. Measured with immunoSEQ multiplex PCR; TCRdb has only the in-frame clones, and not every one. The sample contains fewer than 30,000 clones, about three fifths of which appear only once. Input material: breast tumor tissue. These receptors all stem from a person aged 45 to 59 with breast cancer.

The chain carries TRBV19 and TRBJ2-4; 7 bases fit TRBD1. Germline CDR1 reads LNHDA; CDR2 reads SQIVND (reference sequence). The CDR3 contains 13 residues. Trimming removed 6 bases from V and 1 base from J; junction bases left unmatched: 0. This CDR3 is CASRQGAKNIQYF. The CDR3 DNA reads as TGTGCCAGTAGACAGGGGGCCAAAAACATTCAGTACTTC.

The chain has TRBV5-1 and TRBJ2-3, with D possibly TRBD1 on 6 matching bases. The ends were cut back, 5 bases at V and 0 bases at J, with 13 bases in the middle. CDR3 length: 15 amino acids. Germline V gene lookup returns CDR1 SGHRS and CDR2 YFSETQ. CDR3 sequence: CASSRSGASTDTQYF. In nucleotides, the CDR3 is TGCGCCAGCAGTCGATCAGGGGCTAGCACAGATACGCAGTATTTT.

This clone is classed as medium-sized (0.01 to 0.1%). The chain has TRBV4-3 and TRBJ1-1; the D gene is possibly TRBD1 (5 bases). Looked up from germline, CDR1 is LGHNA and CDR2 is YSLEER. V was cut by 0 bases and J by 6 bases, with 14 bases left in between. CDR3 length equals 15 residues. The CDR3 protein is CASSQDRGLGAEAFF. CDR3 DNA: TGCGCCAGCAGCCAAGATCGGGGGTTGGGGGCTGAAGCTTTCTTT.

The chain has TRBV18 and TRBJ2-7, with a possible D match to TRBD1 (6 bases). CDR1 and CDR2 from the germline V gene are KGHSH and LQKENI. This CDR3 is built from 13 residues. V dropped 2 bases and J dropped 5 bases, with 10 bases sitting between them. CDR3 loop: CASSPGGGDEQYF. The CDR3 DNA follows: TGTGCCAGCTCACCAGGGGGCGGAGACGAGCAGTACTTC.

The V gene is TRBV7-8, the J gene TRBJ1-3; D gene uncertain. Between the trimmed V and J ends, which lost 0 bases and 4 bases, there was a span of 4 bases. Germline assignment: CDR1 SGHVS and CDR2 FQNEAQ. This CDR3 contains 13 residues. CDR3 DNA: TGTGCCAGCAGCTTAGCGCACGGAAACACCATATATTTT. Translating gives CASSLAHGNTIYF.

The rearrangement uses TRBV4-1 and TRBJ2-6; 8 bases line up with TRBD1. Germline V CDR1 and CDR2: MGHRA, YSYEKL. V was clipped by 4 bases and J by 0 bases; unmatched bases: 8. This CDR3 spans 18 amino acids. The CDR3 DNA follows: TGCGCCAGCAGCCCACAACGGGACAGGAGCTCTGGGGCCAACGTCCTGACTTTC. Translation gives CASSPQRDRSSGANVLTF.

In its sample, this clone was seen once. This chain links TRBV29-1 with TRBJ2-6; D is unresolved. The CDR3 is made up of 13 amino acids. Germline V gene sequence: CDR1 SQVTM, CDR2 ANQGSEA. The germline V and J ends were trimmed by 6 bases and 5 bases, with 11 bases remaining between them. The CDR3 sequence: CSVIPLWANVLTF. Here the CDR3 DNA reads TGCAGCGTGATACCCCTCTGGGCCAACGTCCTGACTTTC.

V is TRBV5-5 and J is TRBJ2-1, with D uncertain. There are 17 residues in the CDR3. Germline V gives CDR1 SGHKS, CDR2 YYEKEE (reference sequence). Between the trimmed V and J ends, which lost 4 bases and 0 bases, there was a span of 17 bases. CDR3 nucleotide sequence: TGTGCCAGCAGCCAAGATCTCGGCTTTAGCTCCTACAATGAGCAGTTCTTC. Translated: CASSQDLGFSSYNEQFF.

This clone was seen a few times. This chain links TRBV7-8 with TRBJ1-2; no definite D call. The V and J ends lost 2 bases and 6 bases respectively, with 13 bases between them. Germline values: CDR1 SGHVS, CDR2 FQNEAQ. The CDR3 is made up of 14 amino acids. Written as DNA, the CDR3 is TGTGCCAGCAGCTTAAAGGGCAAAAGGGATGGCTACACCTTC. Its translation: CASSLKGKRDGYTF.

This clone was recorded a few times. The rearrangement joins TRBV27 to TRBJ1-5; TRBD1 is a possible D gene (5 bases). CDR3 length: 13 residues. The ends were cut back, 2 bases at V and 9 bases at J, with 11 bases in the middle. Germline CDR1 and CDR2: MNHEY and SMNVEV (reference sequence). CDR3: CASSLRGIGPQHF. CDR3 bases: TGTGCCAGCAGTTTACGGGGGATTGGGCCCCAGCATTTT.

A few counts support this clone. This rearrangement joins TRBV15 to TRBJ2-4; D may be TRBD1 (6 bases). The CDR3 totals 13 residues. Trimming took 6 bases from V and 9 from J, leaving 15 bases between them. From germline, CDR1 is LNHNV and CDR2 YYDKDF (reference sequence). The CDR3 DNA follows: TGTGCCACCAGTAAAGGGGGAGTGGGCATTCAGTACTTC. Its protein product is CATSKGGVGIQYF.

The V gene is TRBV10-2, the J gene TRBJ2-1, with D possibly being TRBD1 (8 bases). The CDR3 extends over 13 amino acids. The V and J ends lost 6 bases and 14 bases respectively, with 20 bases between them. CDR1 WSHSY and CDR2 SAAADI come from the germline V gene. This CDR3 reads CASRGVDREGEFF. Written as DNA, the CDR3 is TGCGCCAGCAGGGGGGTGGACAGGGAGGGTGAGTTCTTC.

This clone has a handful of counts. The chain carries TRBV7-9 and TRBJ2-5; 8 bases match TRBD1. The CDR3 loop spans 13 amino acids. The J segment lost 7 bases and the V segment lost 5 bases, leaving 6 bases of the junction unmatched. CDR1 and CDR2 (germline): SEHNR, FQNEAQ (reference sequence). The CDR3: CASSPGQGGTQYF. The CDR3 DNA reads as TGTGCCAGCAGCCCCGGACAGGGAGGGACCCAGTACTTC.

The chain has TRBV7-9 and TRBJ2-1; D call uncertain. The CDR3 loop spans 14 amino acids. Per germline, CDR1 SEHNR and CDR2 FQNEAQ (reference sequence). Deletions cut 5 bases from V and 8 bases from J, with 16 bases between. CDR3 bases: TGTGCCAGCAGCCCGTCATGGGGTTCCCATGAGCAGTTCTTC. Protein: CASSPSWGSHEQFF.

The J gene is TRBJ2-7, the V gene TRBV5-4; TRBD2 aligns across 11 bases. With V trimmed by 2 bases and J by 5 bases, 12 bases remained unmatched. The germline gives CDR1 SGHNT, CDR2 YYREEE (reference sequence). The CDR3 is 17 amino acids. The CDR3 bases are TGTGCCAGCAGCTTCCCGACTAGCGGGGACTCTTTCAACGAGCAGTACTTC. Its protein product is CASSFPTSGDSFNEQYF.

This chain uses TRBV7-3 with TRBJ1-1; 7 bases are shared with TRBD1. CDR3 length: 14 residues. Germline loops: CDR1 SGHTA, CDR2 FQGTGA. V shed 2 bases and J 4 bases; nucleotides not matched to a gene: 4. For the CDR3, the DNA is TGTGCCAGCAGCTTATACAGGGGATCCACTGAAGCTTTCTTT. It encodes CASSLYRGSTEAFF.

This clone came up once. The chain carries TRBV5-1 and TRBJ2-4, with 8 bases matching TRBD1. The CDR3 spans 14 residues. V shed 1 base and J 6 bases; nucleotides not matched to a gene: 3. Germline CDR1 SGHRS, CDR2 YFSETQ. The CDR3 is CASSLSGGVNIQYF. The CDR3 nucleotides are TGCGCCAGCAGCTTGTCAGGGGGCGTAAACATTCAGTACTTC.

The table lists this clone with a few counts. CDR3 DNA: TGTGCCTGGAGTCCGCTAGCGGATACCTACGAGCAGTACTTC. Residues: CAWSPLADTYEQYF. The V and J genes are TRBV30 and TRBJ2-7; TRBD2 matches at 7 bases. The V gene end was trimmed by 2 bases and the J gene end by 2 bases; junction bases not matched to a gene: 6. The CDR3 is 14 residues long. The germline V gene has CDR1 GTSNPN and CDR2 SVGIG (reference sequence).

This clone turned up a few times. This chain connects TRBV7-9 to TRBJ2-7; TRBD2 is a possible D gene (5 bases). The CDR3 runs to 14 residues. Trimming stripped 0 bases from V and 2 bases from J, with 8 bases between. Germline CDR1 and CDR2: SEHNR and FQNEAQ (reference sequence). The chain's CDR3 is CASSLAGDPYEQYF. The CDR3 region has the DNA TGTGCCAGCAGCTTAGCGGGAGACCCCTACGAGCAGTACTTC.

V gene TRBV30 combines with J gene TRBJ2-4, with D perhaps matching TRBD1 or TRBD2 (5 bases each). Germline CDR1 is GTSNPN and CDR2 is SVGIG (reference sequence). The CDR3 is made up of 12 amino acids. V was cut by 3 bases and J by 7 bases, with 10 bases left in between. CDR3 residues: CAWRGDPNIQYF. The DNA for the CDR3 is TGTGCCTGGAGGGGGGACCCGAACATTCAGTACTTC.

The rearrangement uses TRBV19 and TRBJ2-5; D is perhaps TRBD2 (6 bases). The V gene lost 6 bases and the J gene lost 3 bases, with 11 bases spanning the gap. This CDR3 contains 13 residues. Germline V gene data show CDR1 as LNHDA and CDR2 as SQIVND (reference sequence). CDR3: CASSGRRKETQYF. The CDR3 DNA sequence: TGTGCCAGTAGCGGGAGAAGAAAAGAGACCCAGTACTTC.

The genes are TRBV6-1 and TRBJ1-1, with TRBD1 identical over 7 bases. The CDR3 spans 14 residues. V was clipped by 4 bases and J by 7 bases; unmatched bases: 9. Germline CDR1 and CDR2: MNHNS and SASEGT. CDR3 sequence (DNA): TGTGCCAGCAGTGGCTCTTTAGGACAGGATGAAGCTTTCTTT. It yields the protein CASSGSLGQDEAFF.

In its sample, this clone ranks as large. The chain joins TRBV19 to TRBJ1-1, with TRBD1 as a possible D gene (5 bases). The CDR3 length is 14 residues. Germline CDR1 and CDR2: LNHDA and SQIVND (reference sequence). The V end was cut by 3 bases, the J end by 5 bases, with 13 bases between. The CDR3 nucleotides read TGTGCCAGTAGTATGGCGGGGGGGTCGACTGAAGCTTTCTTT. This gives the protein CASSMAGGSTEAFF.

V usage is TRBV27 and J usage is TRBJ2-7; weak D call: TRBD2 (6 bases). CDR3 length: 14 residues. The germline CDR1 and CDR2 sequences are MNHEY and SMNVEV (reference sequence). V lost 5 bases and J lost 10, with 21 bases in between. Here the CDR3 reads CASSPTSTDFIQYF. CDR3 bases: TGTGCCAGCAGTCCAACTAGCACCGACTTTATACAGTACTTC.

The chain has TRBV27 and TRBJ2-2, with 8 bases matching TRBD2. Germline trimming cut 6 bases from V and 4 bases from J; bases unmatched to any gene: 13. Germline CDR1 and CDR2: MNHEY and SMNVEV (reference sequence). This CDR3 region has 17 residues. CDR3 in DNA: TGTGCCAGCAGGCTTAGCGGGACTGGTCGGGGCACCGGGGAGCTGTTTTTT. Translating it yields CASRLSGTGRGTGELFF.

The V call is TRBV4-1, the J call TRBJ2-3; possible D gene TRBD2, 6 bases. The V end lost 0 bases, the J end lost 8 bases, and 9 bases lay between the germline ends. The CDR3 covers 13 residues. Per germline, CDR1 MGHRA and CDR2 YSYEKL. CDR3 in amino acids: CASSQDTGVTQYF. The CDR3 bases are TGCGCCAGCAGCCAAGATACGGGAGTTACGCAGTATTTT.

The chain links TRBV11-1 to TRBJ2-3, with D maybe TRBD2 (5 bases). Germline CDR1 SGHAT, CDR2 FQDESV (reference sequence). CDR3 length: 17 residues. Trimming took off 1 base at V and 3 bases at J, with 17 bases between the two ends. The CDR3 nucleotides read TGTGCCAGCAGCTTAGGGCTAGAGGGCGGCGTGACAGATACGCAGTATTTT. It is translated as CASSLGLEGGVTDTQYF.

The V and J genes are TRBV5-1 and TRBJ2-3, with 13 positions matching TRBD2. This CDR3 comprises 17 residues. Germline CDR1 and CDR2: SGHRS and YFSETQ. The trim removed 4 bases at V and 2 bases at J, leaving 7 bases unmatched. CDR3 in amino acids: CASSRGTSGIFTDTQYF. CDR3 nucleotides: TGCGCCAGCAGCCGCGGGACTAGCGGGATTTTCACAGATACGCAGTATTTT.